This TCR beta chain was sequenced in a study of T cell changes during pregnancy in multiple sclerosis. The table came from immunoSEQ multiplex PCR; TCRdb's copy has only in-frame clones and leaves some out. Of about 110,000 clones listed, about 90% are singletons. The sample holds one count of this clone. This TCR was recovered from a female donor with multiple sclerosis, enrolled in a pregnancy study. This specimen consisted of peripheral blood, obtained after pregnancy.

CDR3 DNA: TGTGCCAGCTCACGGGGGGACACTGAAGCTTTCTTT. Translated, it gives CASSRGDTEAFF. This chain joins TRBV18 and TRBJ1-1, with a weak D call TRBD1 (5 bases). Germline-derived CDR1 and CDR2 are KGHSH and LQKENI. CDR3 size: 12 residues. V lost 4 bases and J lost 3, with 6 bases in between.